The 20 T cell receptor beta chains below were found in one sample sequenced in a study of T cell repertoires in cytomegalovirus infection. One entry per CDR3 protein, called by TCRdb with MiXCR from the reads. The data show 200,000 to 250,000 distinct CDR3 sequences, roughly 20% seen once. Material: CD8+ T cells from PBMCs. These receptors originate from a human donor in good health (CMV status not recorded). Some clones in this sample may be carry-over from other donors' samples.

This clonotype was seen more than once but under ten times. J is TRBJ1-4 and V is TRBV11-2; no clear D. Trimming shortened V by 1 base and J by 2 bases, and 8 bases separated the two germline ends. Germline V gives CDR1 SGHAT, CDR2 FQNNGV. The CDR3 spans 15 residues. CDR3 sequence: CASSLGGVTNEKLFF. As DNA, the CDR3 is TGTGCCAGCAGCTTAGGTGGTGTCACTAATGAAAAACTGTTTTTT. Together with reference TRBV11-2 and TRBJ1-4, the CDR3 gives the full variable domain: EAGVAQSPRYKIIEKRQSVAFWCNPISGHATLYWYQQILGQGPKLLIQFQNNGVVDDSQLPKDRFSAERLKGVDSTLKIQPAKLEDSAVYLCASSLGGVTNEKLFFGSGTQLSVL.

This clonotype was recorded at least ten times. The chain joins TRBV12-3 or TRBV12-4 to TRBJ2-1; 12 bases are a match to TRBD2. The CDR3 covers 15 residues. V was clipped by 6 bases and J by 2 bases; unmatched bases: 2. The CDR3: CASSPSGGAYNEQFF. The CDR3 coding sequence is TGTGCCAGCAGCCCTAGCGGGGGGGCCTACAATGAGCAGTTCTTC.

The rearrangement joins TRBV28 to TRBJ2-7; no reliable D call. Germline V gene sequence: CDR1 MDHEN, CDR2 SYDVKM. V dropped 2 bases and J dropped 5 bases, with 7 bases sitting between them. The CDR3 contains 12 residues. The CDR3 DNA follows: TGTGCCAGCAGTTTAAGAGGTAACGAGCAGTACTTC. Its translation: CASSLRGNEQYF.

Ten or more counts support this clonotype. This chain links TRBV20-1 with TRBJ1-1; 10 nucleotides agree with TRBD1. V lost 4 bases, J lost 6 bases, and 8 bases stayed unmatched. There are 14 residues in the CDR3. The germline CDR1 and CDR2 sequences are DFQATT and SNEGSKA (reference sequence). The CDR3 DNA reads as TGCAGTGCTACAAGACAGGGGGCCTGGGCTGAAGCTTTCTTT. As protein: CSATRQGAWAEAFF.

This clonotype has more than one count but fewer than ten. The chain is built from TRBV27 and TRBJ2-1; D tentatively fits TRBD1 or TRBD2 (5 bases each). The V end lost 1 base, the J end lost 5 bases, and 15 bases lay between the germline ends. Germline values: CDR1 MNHEY, CDR2 SMNVEV (reference sequence). This CDR3 has 16 amino acids. This chain's CDR3 is CASSLLGVGMDNEQFF. The CDR3 region has the DNA TGTGCCAGCAGTTTATTGGGGGTGGGCATGGACAATGAGCAGTTCTTC.

The chain carries TRBV5-1 and TRBJ2-1; TRBD1 agrees at 7 bases. The CDR3 sequence is 13 residues long. V lost 9 bases to trimming and J lost 5 bases; unmatched junction nucleotides: 8. CDR1 and CDR2 from the germline V gene are SGHRS and YFSETQ. The CDR3 DNA sequence: TGCGCCACCAGACAGGGTGGGGACAATGAGCAGTTCTTC. Translated, it gives CATRQGGDNEQFF.

This clonotype appeared a single time. The gene calls are TRBV7-9 and TRBJ1-2, with 7 bases identical to TRBD1. Trimming cost V 5 bases and J 4 bases; bases outside gene matches: 22. Looked up from germline, CDR1 is SEHNR and CDR2 is FQNEAQ (reference sequence). The CDR3 length is 19 residues. Here the CDR3 reads CASSPPISVTGPDSYGYTF. CDR3 nucleotide sequence: TGTGCCAGCAGCCCGCCCATTTCGGTGACAGGGCCTGATTCCTATGGCTACACCTTC.

This sequence joins TRBV7-9 and TRBJ1-2; no clear D gene. CDR1 and CDR2 (germline): SEHNR, FQNEAQ (reference sequence). The CDR3 extends over 11 amino acids. V was trimmed by 3 bases and J by 6 bases, leaving 5 bases between them. This chain's CDR3 is CASSFGHGYTF. CDR3 DNA: TGTGCCAGCAGCTTCGGACATGGCTACACCTTC.

At least ten counts were recorded for this clonotype. The chain recombines TRBV7-2 with TRBJ2-2, with D uncertain. The ends were cut back, 3 bases at V and 7 bases at J, with 9 bases in the middle. Per germline, CDR1 SGHTA and CDR2 FQGNSA. This CDR3 is 13 amino acids long. DNA of the CDR3: TGTGCCAGCAGCTTTTCAGGCCACGGGGAGCTGTTTTTT. Translation gives CASSFSGHGELFF.

The chain couples TRBV7-9 to TRBJ2-1, with a possible D match to TRBD2 (7 bases). V was shortened by 1 base and J by 3 bases, with 13 bases between the two germline ends. CDR3 length equals 16 residues. Looked up from germline, CDR1 is SEHNR and CDR2 is FQNEAQ (reference sequence). This chain's CDR3 is CASSLERDKLYNEQFF. CDR3 nucleotides: TGTGCCAGCAGCTTAGAGCGGGACAAGCTCTACAATGAGCAGTTCTTC.

The V gene is TRBV20-1, the J gene TRBJ2-7; either TRBD1 or TRBD2 may fit D (5 bases each). The germline gives CDR1 DFQATT, CDR2 SNEGSKA (reference sequence). The length of the CDR3 is 14 residues. The V end lost 0 bases, the J end lost 1 base, and 10 bases lay between the germline ends. The CDR3 bases are TGCAGTGCTAGAGAGGGGACGGGTTCCTACGAGCAGTACTTC. Translated, it gives CSAREGTGSYEQYF.

The rearrangement uses TRBV7-9 and TRBJ2-2, with D unresolved. The CDR3 spans 15 residues. The germline CDR1 and CDR2 sequences are SEHNR and FQNEAQ (reference sequence). V was clipped by 5 bases and J by 1 base, with 11 bases between them. As DNA, the CDR3 is TGTGCCAGCAGCCCCGCCCGGATGAACACCGGGGAGCTGTTTTTT. Amino acids: CASSPARMNTGELFF.

This clonotype came up many times. CDR3 loop: CASSHSREADTQYF. The CDR3 bases are TGTGCCAGCAGCCACAGCAGGGAAGCAGATACGCAGTATTTT. The genes are TRBV7-2 and TRBJ2-3, with D perhaps TRBD1 (5 bases). Germline CDR1 is SGHTA and CDR2 is FQGNSA. Deletions cut 5 bases from V and 4 bases from J, with 13 bases between. The CDR3 consists of 14 residues.

This clonotype was observed a few times. The chain combines TRBV28 with TRBJ1-1; 8 bases fit TRBD1. CDR1 is MDHEN and CDR2 is SYDVKM in the germline V gene. The V and J ends lost 2 bases and 4 bases, in that order; junction bases with no gene match: 12. This CDR3 has 17 residues. This chain's CDR3 is CASSLNGGDRSLTEAFF. The CDR3, as DNA: TGTGCCAGCAGTTTAAATGGTGGGGACAGGAGCCTCACTGAAGCTTTCTTT.

The V call is TRBV12-3 or TRBV12-4, the J call TRBJ1-4; 10 bases align to TRBD1. This CDR3 is 15 amino acids long. Trimming cost V 5 bases and J 5 bases; bases outside gene matches: 5. CDR3 coding DNA: TGTGCCAGCAGTCCGGACAGGGGGTGGAATGAAAAACTGTTTTTT. Protein: CASSPDRGWNEKLFF.

The chain combines TRBV7-2 with TRBJ2-1, with 11 nucleotides matching TRBD2. J was trimmed by 8 bases and V by 4 bases; bases with no gene match: 7. Germline loops: CDR1 SGHTA, CDR2 FQGNSA. This CDR3 has 15 residues. The CDR3: CASSSSGTSGDEQFF. The CDR3 nucleotides are TGTGCCAGCAGCTCATCCGGGACTAGCGGCGATGAGCAGTTCTTC. The full variable domain, its missing parts supplied by reference TRBV7-2 and TRBJ2-1, is GAGVSQSPSNKVTEKGKDVELRCDPISGHTALYWYRQSLGQGLEFLIYFQGNSAPDKSGLPSDRFSAERTGGSVSTLTIQRTQQEDSAVYLCASSSSGTSGDEQFFGPGTRLTVL.

This clonotype was found many times. V is TRBV7-2 and J is TRBJ1-5, with D uncertain. CDR1 is SGHTA, CDR2 FQGNSA, per germline. The CDR3 spans 14 residues. V lost 2 bases, J lost 3 bases, and 8 bases lay in between. For the CDR3, the DNA is TGTGCCAGCAGCTTACCCGGGTACAATCAGCCCCAGCATTTT. Translation gives CASSLPGYNQPQHF.

This clonotype was counted only a few times. The chain couples TRBV7-8 to TRBJ2-7; 8 bases are a match to TRBD1. The germline V gene has CDR1 SGHVS and CDR2 FQNEAQ. This CDR3 has 13 amino acids. V trimming: 5 bases; J trimming: 3 bases; junction bases outside the gene matches: 3. CDR3 sequence reads: CASSADRVYEQYF. DNA for the CDR3: TGTGCCAGCAGCGCGGACAGGGTCTACGAGCAGTACTTC.

This clonotype came up many times. The V and J genes are TRBV7-2 and TRBJ1-5; perhaps TRBD1 as D (6 bases). This CDR3 contains 17 residues. Germline V gene sequence: CDR1 SGHTA, CDR2 FQGNSA. The V end lost 0 bases, the J end lost 0 bases, and 12 bases lay between the germline ends. The CDR3 region is CASSLAGHLYSNQPQHF. In nucleotides, the CDR3 is TGTGCCAGCAGCTTAGCGGGACACCTGTATAGCAATCAGCCCCAGCATTTT.

This clonotype was recorded at least ten times. The CDR3 loop is CASSYPWTSGGSIQYF. The CDR3, as DNA: TGTGCCAGCAGCTACCCTTGGACTAGCGGGGGCAGCATTCAGTACTTC. The V and J genes are TRBV7-8 and TRBJ2-4; 13 nucleotides match TRBD2. Germline loops: CDR1 SGHVS, CDR2 FQNEAQ. The CDR3 is 16 amino acids. V lost 4 bases, J lost 9 bases, and 9 bases stayed unmatched.